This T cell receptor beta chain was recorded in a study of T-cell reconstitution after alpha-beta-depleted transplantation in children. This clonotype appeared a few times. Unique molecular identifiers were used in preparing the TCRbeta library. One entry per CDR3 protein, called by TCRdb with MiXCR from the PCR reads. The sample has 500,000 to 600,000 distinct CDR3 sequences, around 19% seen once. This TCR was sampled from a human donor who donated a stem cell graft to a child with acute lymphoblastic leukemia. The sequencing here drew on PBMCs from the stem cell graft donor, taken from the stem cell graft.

The CDR3 spells CASGPRWGMVPYNEQFF. CDR3 DNA: TGTGCCAGTGGACCAAGATGGGGGATGGTCCCCTACAATGAGCAGTTCTTC. V and J are TRBV19 and TRBJ2-1; D is tentatively TRBD1 or TRBD2 (5 bases each). CDR3 length equals 17 residues. CDR1 is LNHDA and CDR2 is SQIVND in the germline V gene (reference sequence). The V gene lost 8 bases and the J gene lost 2 bases, with 22 bases spanning the gap. Together with reference TRBV19 and TRBJ2-1, the CDR3 gives the full variable domain: DGGITQSPKYLFRKEGQNVTLSCEQNLNHDAMYWYRQDPGQGLRLIYYSQIVNDFQKGDIAEGYSVSREKKESFPLTVTSAQKNPTAFYLCASGPRWGMVPYNEQFFGPGTRLTVL.